These 4 T cell receptor beta chains were all obtained from the same sample, sequenced in a study of cytomegalovirus exposure and HLA in healthy donors. A multiplex PCR was run with 60 Vbeta primers and 13 Jbeta primers. Profiled with immunoSEQ multiplex PCR; TCRdb holds only in-frame clones, not every one. Found here are some 150,000 clones, roughly 80% of them singletons; the top ten hold 1.5% to 2%. The sample consisted of PBMCs. Every receptor here comes from a female donor in good health and CMV-seronegative.

The CDR3 is CASSSTDRLNTEAFF. In DNA form, the CDR3 reads TGCGCCAGCAGCTCTACGGACAGATTGAACACTGAAGCTTTCTTT. The chain joins TRBV5-1 to TRBJ1-1; the D gene is possibly TRBD1 (6 bases). Germline CDR1 and CDR2: SGHRS and YFSETQ. V lost 3 bases and J lost 0, with 12 bases in between. The CDR3 is 15 amino acids.

The CDR3 nucleotides are TGCGCCAGCACGGAAAGCGGGAGTTACTACAATGAGCAGTTCTTC. It is translated as CASTESGSYYNEQFF. The V call is TRBV5-1, the J call TRBJ2-1; 8 bases agree with TRBD2. This CDR3 region has 15 residues. Germline V lookup: CDR1 SGHRS, CDR2 YFSETQ. Trimming removed 6 bases from V and 3 bases from J; junction bases left unmatched: 8. The complete variable domain, with remaining parts taken from reference TRBV5-1 and TRBJ2-1, reads KAGVTQTPRYLIKTRGQQVTLSCSPISGHRSVSWYQQTPGQGLQFLFEYFSETQRNKGNFPGRFSGRQFSNSRSEMNVSTLELGDSALYLCASTESGSYYNEQFFGPGTRLTVL.

This clone was seen just once. The chain's CDR3 is CASSIAQGARTDTQYF. The DNA of the CDR3 is TGTGCCAGTAGTATAGCGCAGGGGGCGCGGACAGATACGCAGTATTTT. This chain joins TRBV19 and TRBJ2-3; 8 nucleotides match TRBD1. The trim removed 1 base at V and 3 bases at J, leaving 6 bases unmatched. This CDR3 has 16 amino acids. Germline CDR1 LNHDA, CDR2 SQIVND (reference sequence).

This rearrangement joins TRBV11-2 to TRBJ2-1; TRBD2 matches 8 bases. From germline, CDR1 is SGHAT and CDR2 FQNNGV. The J segment lost 6 bases and the V segment lost 6 bases, leaving 10 bases of the junction unmatched. The CDR3 loop spans 15 amino acids. CDR3 coding DNA: TGTGCCAGCAGTAACTTAGCGGGACAACGCAATGAGCAGTTCTTC. As protein: CASSNLAGQRNEQFF. Looking up the rest from reference TRBV11-2 and TRBJ2-1 gives the full variable domain: EAGVAQSPRYKIIEKRQSVAFWCNPISGHATLYWYQQILGQGPKLLIQFQNNGVVDDSQLPKDRFSAERLKGVDSTLKIQPAKLEDSAVYLCASSNLAGQRNEQFFGPGTRLTVL.